This TCR beta chain was sequenced in a study of CXCR3-negative and CXCR3-positive naive CD8 T cells. Study observations and caveats: Similar TRBV-TRBJ usage was seen in naive cells (both CXCR3-negative and CXCR3-positive), but memory cells differed.

The CDR3 sequence is 15 residues long. Germline V gene lookup returns CDR1 MDHEN and CDR2 SYDVKM. Note on this clonotype: Its matching antigen is unknown.

UMI-labeled 5' RACE yielded the TRB cDNA libraries. TCRdb reprocessed the 5' RACE reads; each CDR3 protein has one entry and no DNA is given. This sample contains approximately 83,000 distinct CDR3 sequences. The sequenced sample consisted of naive CXCR3- CD8+ T cells from blood. The sample's subset: CD45RO-CCR7+CD27+CD95- naive CD8+ T cells lacking CXCR3 (TNR3-). This TCR derives from a human donor in good health. Some clones in this sample may be carry-over from other donors' samples. V usage is TRBV28 and J usage is TRBJ2-7; TCRdb proposes TRBD1, but this gene call is untestable without DNA. The CDR3 loop is CASSWSGQPTYEQYF.